This section outlines one T cell receptor beta chain sequence together with its context. Its specificity is unknown. These data belong to a study of T cell responses to AZD1222 COVID-19 vaccine. Notes on the study in general: None of the repertoires were sampled until the peak T cell response had passed. A rise in Spike-specific TCR breadth and depth followed two AZD1222 doses. Spike-wide coverage was observed for vaccine-associated CD4 TCRs, with dominant responses at 160-218 and 743-854. Only a handful of AZD1222 recipients, more than five in all, had baseline seropositivity.

Sequencing used immunoSEQ multiplex PCR; TCRdb keeps in-frame clones, though not all of them. Altogether around 95,000 clones are present, approximately 87% being singletons, with the ten largest covering less than 20%. V shed 3 bases and J shed 3 bases, with 21 bases lying between them. CDR1 is PRHDT and CDR2 is FYEKMQ in the germline V gene (reference sequence). The CDR3 sequence is 18 residues long. The sequence was obtained from an adult in good health. Sequencing was performed on peripheral blood, taken on day 0 of AZD1222 vaccination. V and J are TRBV13 and TRBJ1-3, with D perhaps matching TRBD1 (6 bases). In DNA form, the CDR3 reads TGTGCCAGCAGCTTTCGACAGGCGAACTCACGGTATGGAAACACCATATATTTT. This sequence encodes CASSFRQANSRYGNTIYF.